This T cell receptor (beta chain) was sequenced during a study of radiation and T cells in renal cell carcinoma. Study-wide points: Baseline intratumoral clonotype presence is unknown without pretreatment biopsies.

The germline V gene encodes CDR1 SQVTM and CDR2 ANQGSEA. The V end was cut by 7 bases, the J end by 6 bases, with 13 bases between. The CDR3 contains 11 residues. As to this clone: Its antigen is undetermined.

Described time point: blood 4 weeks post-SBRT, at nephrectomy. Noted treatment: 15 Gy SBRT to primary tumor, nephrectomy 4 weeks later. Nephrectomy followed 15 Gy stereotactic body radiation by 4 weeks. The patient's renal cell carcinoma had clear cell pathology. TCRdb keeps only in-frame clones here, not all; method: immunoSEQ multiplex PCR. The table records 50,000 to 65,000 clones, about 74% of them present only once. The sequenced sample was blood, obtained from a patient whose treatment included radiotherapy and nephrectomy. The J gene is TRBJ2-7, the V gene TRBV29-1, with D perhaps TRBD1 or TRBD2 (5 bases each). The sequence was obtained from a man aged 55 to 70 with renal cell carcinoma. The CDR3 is CSAGRKCEQYF. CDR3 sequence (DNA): TGCAGCGCGGGACGGAAGTGCGAGCAGTACTTC.